These 25 T cell receptor beta chains were all obtained from the same sample, sequenced in a study of T cell repertoires in cytomegalovirus infection. Their specific antigens are unknown. In TCRdb, the reads were re-called with MiXCR into one record per CDR3 protein. The table includes tens of thousands of distinct CDR3 sequences, 25% to 30% detected once. The sequences come from CD8+ T cells from cultured PBMCs, collected from culture after CMV antigen stimulation. Every receptor here comes from a human donor in good health (CMV status not recorded). Some clones in this sample may be carry-over from other donors' samples.

The chain employs TRBV28 and TRBJ1-3; D not certain. Germline assignment: CDR1 MDHEN and CDR2 SYDVKM. V lost 9 bases to trimming and J lost 4 bases, with 10 bases between them. This CDR3 region has 12 residues. Here the CDR3 reads CASEERGNTIYF. In DNA form, the CDR3 reads TGTGCCAGTGAGGAGCGAGGAAACACCATATATTTT.

The V gene is TRBV11-3, the J gene TRBJ2-3, with D perhaps given as TRBD1 or TRBD2 (6 bases each). The V and J ends lost 5 bases and 2 bases respectively, with 26 bases between them. The CDR3 has 19 amino acids. Germline assignment: CDR1 SGHNT and CDR2 YENEEA. CDR3: CASSGRETLRQEFTDTQYF. CDR3 nucleotides: TGTGCCAGCAGCGGGCGGGAAACCTTAAGACAGGAATTCACAGATACGCAGTATTTT.

In this sample, this clonotype turned up a few times. The DNA of the CDR3 is TGTGCCAGTACGTACAGGGGTGAGGTTTGGAATCAGCCCCAGCATTTT. Translation: CASTYRGEVWNQPQHF. This chain joins TRBV19 and TRBJ1-5, with 7 bases fitting TRBD1. This CDR3 has 16 residues. V shed 7 bases and J 4 bases; nucleotides not matched to a gene: 13. Germline CDR1 LNHDA, CDR2 SQIVND (reference sequence).

This clonotype has more than one count but fewer than ten. The chain employs TRBV12-3 or TRBV12-4 and TRBJ2-2, with D maybe TRBD2 (6 bases). Trimming took off 8 bases at V and 2 bases at J, with 9 bases between the two ends. The CDR3 has 13 amino acids. CDR3 nucleotides: TGTGCCAGCTCGGAGGGAAACACCGGGGAGCTGTTTTTT. Protein: CASSEGNTGELFF.

This clonotype appeared a single time. The chain links TRBV7-6 to TRBJ2-3, with D unresolved. Germline V gives CDR1 SGHVS, CDR2 FNYEAQ. CDR3 size: 13 residues. Trimming took off 8 bases at V and 5 bases at J, with 14 bases between the two ends. The CDR3 nucleotides read TGTGCCAGCGATTACCCCGCCCAAGATACGCAGTATTTT. This encodes CASDYPAQDTQYF.

The chain links TRBV20-1 to TRBJ1-5, with a possible D match to TRBD1 (5 bases). Germline V gives CDR1 DFQATT, CDR2 SNEGSKA (reference sequence). The ends were cut back, 3 bases at V and 0 bases at J, with 12 bases in the middle. The CDR3 contains 15 residues. The DNA for the CDR3 is TGCAGTGCTAGGGGACGGATGTATAGCAATCAGCCCCAGCATTTT. Amino acid sequence: CSARGRMYSNQPQHF.

This clonotype was seen a few times. The J gene is TRBJ2-7, the V gene TRBV6-8; 9 bases line up with TRBD2. From germline, CDR1 is MNHGY and CDR2 SAAAGT. The CDR3 runs to 15 residues. The trim removed 2 bases at V and 7 bases at J, leaving 9 bases unmatched. The CDR3 bases are TGTGCCAGCAGTTACCGAGGCGGGGGGGCGGTAGAGCAGTACTTC. Translated: CASSYRGGGAVEQYF.

Remarks on this clonotype: Mismatch with germline at one junction end may stem from a read error. This rearrangement joins TRBV6-5 to TRBJ2-1, with TRBD2 matching over 15 bases. The CDR3 is 15 residues long. Germline-derived CDR1 and CDR2 are MNHEY and SVGAGI. Here the CDR3 reads CVSVGTSGGYNEQFF. CDR3 DNA: TGTGTCAGCGTTGGGACTAGCGGGGGGTACAATGAGCAGTTCTTC.

CDR3 in amino acids: CASSRTPGRNNEQFF. The CDR3 DNA reads as TGTGCCAGCAGCCGGACACCGGGGAGGAACAATGAGCAGTTCTTC. This sequence joins TRBV6-2 or TRBV6-3 and TRBJ2-1; tentatively, D is TRBD2 (6 bases). Trimming took off 6 bases at V and 5 bases at J, with 17 bases between the two ends. The CDR3 is made up of 15 amino acids. Germline assignment: CDR1 MNHEY and CDR2 SVGEGT.

The chain is built from TRBV19 and TRBJ2-3; D is ambiguous. Germline values: CDR1 LNHDA, CDR2 SQIVND (reference sequence). The ends were cut back, 3 bases at V and 2 bases at J, with 6 bases in the middle. The CDR3 covers 13 residues. CDR3 residues: CASSIVYTDTQYF. The DNA of the CDR3 is TGTGCCAGTAGTATTGTATACACAGATACGCAGTATTTT.

This clonotype was seen a few times. The gene calls are TRBV29-1 and TRBJ2-7, with a possible D match to TRBD2 (6 bases). Germline CDR1 SQVTM, CDR2 ANQGSEA. The CDR3 has 15 residues. Trimming left V 0 bases short and J 3 bases short, with 15 bases between. The CDR3 region has the DNA TGCAGCGTTGAAGATAACAAAGCGGGTTACTACGAGCAGTACTTC. This translates into CSVEDNKAGYYEQYF.

Many counts were recorded for this clonotype. This chain links TRBV10-2 with TRBJ2-1; 9 bases agree with TRBD1. Germline trimming cut 7 bases from V and 15 bases from J; bases unmatched to any gene: 4. Germline loops: CDR1 WSHSY, CDR2 SAAADI. There are 10 residues in the CDR3. The CDR3 spells CASKGTGLFF. CDR3 nucleotide sequence: TGCGCCAGCAAGGGGACAGGGCTGTTCTTC.

This rearrangement joins TRBV14 to TRBJ2-3, with 15 positions matching TRBD2. V was clipped by 5 bases and J by 1 base; unmatched bases: 13. The germline gives CDR1 SGHDN, CDR2 FVKESK. The CDR3 loop spans 20 amino acids. CDR3 region: CASSIYIGLAGGLGTDTQYF. CDR3 nucleotides: TGTGCCAGCAGCATCTACATTGGACTAGCGGGGGGGCTGGGCACAGATACGCAGTATTTT.

The chain links TRBV7-6 to TRBJ2-5; unclear D gene. CDR3 size: 16 residues. The germline CDR1 and CDR2 sequences are SGHVS and FNYEAQ. V lost 2 bases, J lost 5 bases, and 18 bases lay in between. The CDR3 here is CASSLSVAEQWETQYF. CDR3 DNA: TGTGCCAGCAGCTTATCCGTCGCCGAACAGTGGGAGACCCAGTACTTC.

This clonotype appeared a few times. This chain uses TRBV20-1 with TRBJ1-4, with a possible D match to TRBD1 (5 bases). The CDR3 totals 14 residues. Per germline, CDR1 DFQATT and CDR2 SNEGSKA (reference sequence). Deletions cut 7 bases from V and 4 bases from J, with 16 bases between. The CDR3 sequence: CSVGDFGRNEKLFF. CDR3 nucleotides: TGCAGTGTGGGGGACTTCGGACGTAATGAAAAACTGTTTTTT.

This clonotype has a handful of counts. This rearrangement joins TRBV4-3 to TRBJ1-3; D remains unclear. V lost 1 base, J lost 0 bases, and 16 bases lay in between. The CDR3 extends over 18 amino acids. CDR1 and CDR2 from the germline V gene are LGHNA and YSLEER. DNA for the CDR3: TGCGCCAGCAGCCAAGCCCCGATGGTCGACATCTCTGGAAACACCATATATTTT. Amino acid sequence: CASSQAPMVDISGNTIYF.

This clonotype has more than one count but fewer than ten. The rearrangement uses TRBV6-1 and TRBJ2-3, with D perhaps matching TRBD2 (6 bases). V was shortened by 6 bases and J by 4 bases, with 17 bases between the two germline ends. The CDR3 covers 15 residues. Per the germline V gene, CDR1 is MNHNS and CDR2 is SASEGT. This CDR3 reads CASSYPGARPDTQYF. CDR3 coding DNA: TGTGCCAGCAGCTATCCGGGAGCTCGGCCAGATACGCAGTATTTT.

The genes are TRBV6-1 and TRBJ2-7, with TRBD2 identical over 9 bases. Germline V gene lookup returns CDR1 MNHNS and CDR2 SASEGT. The CDR3 is made up of 16 amino acids. V lost 5 bases, J lost 5 bases, and 13 bases stayed unmatched. CDR3 nucleotides: TGTGCCAGCAGTCCGGTTTTGAATAGCGGGAGCCACGAGCAGTACTTC. Residues: CASSPVLNSGSHEQYF.

The gene calls are TRBV19 and TRBJ1-5; 7 bases map to TRBD1. CDR1 and CDR2 (germline): LNHDA, SQIVND (reference sequence). V shed 9 bases and J 4 bases; nucleotides not matched to a gene: 9. CDR3 length: 14 amino acids. CDR3 in amino acids: CASTRDSLNQPQHF. The CDR3 region has the DNA TGTGCCAGCACCCGGGACAGTCTTAATCAGCCCCAGCATTTT.

V usage is TRBV11-2 and J usage is TRBJ2-1; possible D gene TRBD2, 6 bases. Germline V gene sequence: CDR1 SGHAT, CDR2 FQNNGV. The CDR3 has 15 amino acids. The V and J ends lost 5 bases and 2 bases respectively, with 13 bases between them. The CDR3 sequence: CASSPGSSTYNEQFF. CDR3 DNA: TGTGCCAGCAGCCCCGGGAGTTCCACCTACAATGAGCAGTTCTTC.

The genes are TRBV6-2 or TRBV6-3 and TRBJ2-3; 7 bases fit TRBD1. Germline CDR1 and CDR2: MNHEY and SVGEGT. This CDR3 has 11 residues. The V and J ends lost 6 bases and 10 bases, in that order; junction bases with no gene match: 4. CDR3 nucleotide sequence: TGTGCCAGCAGCGGACAGGTGGCGCAGTATTTT. It encodes CASSGQVAQYF.

In its sample, this clonotype was seen a few times. V usage is TRBV6-5 and J usage is TRBJ1-1, with no clear D. The CDR3 length is 12 residues. Germline-derived CDR1 and CDR2 are MNHEY and SVGAGI. V lost 6 bases and J lost 6, with 11 bases in between. This CDR3 reads CASSPGFSEAFF. CDR3 DNA sequence: TGTGCCAGCAGCCCGGGGTTCTCTGAAGCTTTCTTT.

This clonotype was picked up a small number of times. This chain links TRBV19 with TRBJ2-1; TRBD1 is a possible D gene (5 bases). V lost 1 base to trimming and J lost 0 bases, with 22 bases between them. The CDR3 has 20 residues. Per the germline V gene, CDR1 is LNHDA and CDR2 is SQIVND (reference sequence). CDR3 bases: TGTGCCAGTAGTATAGGGGCCGGACACGAAGGGCTGAGCTCCTACAATGAGCAGTTCTTC. Translating it yields CASSIGAGHEGLSSYNEQFF.

This clonotype was seen a few times. V and J are TRBV11-2 and TRBJ1-2; weak D call: TRBD1 (5 bases). There are 15 residues in the CDR3. Trimming left V 5 bases short and J 2 bases short, with 15 bases between. The germline V gene has CDR1 SGHAT and CDR2 FQNNGV. The CDR3 nucleotides are TGTGCCAGCAGCGATACAGGATCCCTAAACTATGGCTACACCTTC. It is translated as CASSDTGSLNYGYTF.

The CDR3 region has the DNA TGTGCCAGCAGCTTAGGATCAGGCCTAAGACAAGAGACCCAGTACTTC. Translation: CASSLGSGLRQETQYF. The J gene is TRBJ2-5, the V gene TRBV7-2, with D unclear. Germline CDR1 reads SGHTA; CDR2 reads FQGNSA. The CDR3 spans 16 residues. V was pared by 1 base and J by 2 bases, with 14 bases between.